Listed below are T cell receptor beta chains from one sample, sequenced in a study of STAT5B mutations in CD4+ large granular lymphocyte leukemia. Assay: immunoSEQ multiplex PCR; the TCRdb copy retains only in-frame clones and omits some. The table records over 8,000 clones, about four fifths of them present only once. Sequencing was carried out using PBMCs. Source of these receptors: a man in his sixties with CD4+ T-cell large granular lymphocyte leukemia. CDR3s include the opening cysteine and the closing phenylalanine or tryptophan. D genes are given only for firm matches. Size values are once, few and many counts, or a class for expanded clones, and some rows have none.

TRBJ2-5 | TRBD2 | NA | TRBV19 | CASSKGGSSQETQYF | TGTGCCAGTAGTAAGGGCGGGAGTTCCCAAGAGACCCAGTACTTC
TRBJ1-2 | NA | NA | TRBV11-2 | CASSLDRVGNYGYTF | TGTGCCAGCAGCTTAGACAGGGTTGGTAACTATGGCTACACCTTC
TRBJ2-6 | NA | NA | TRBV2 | CASSPWTVRSSGANVLTF | TGTGCCAGCAGTCCATGGACAGTTCGAAGCTCTGGGGCCAACGTCCTGACTTTC
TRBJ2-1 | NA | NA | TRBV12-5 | CASGTGTNLYNEQFF | TGTGCTAGTGGTACCGGTACCAACCTATACAATGAGCAGTTCTTC
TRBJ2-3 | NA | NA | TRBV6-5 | CASSVGLSTDTQYF | TGTGCCAGCAGCGTCGGACTTTCCACAGATACGCAGTATTTT
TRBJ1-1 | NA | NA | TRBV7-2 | CASSLGLIAGTTEAFF | TGTGCCAGCAGCTTAGGACTAATTGCAGGAACCACTGAAGCTTTCTTT
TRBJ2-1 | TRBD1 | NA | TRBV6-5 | CASSSDRGSINEQFF | TGTGCCAGCAGTTCTGACAGGGGGAGTATAAATGAGCAGTTCTTC
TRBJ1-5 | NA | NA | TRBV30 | CAWSVRGGGNQPQHF | TGTGCCTGGAGTGTACGCGGGGGTGGTAATCAGCCCCAGCATTTT
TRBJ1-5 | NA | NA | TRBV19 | CASSILAFAGNSNQPQHF | TGTGCCAGTAGTATCCTAGCCTTTGCGGGTAATAGCAATCAGCCCCAGCATTTT
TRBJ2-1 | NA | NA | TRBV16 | CASSLPRLVNNEQFF | TGTGCCAGCAGCCTACCTAGGCTAGTCAACAATGAGCAGTTCTTC
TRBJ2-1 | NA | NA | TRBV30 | CAWSHLSSGYNEQFF | TGTGCCTGGAGTCACTTGAGTAGTGGCTACAATGAGCAGTTCTTC
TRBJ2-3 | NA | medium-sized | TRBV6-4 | CASSEDSVNTDTQYF | TGTGCCAGCAGTGAAGACTCGGTTAACACAGATACGCAGTATTTT
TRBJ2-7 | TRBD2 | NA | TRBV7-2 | CASSLWGGSSYEQYF | TGTGCCAGCAGCTTATGGGGGGGAAGCTCCTACGAGCAGTACTTC
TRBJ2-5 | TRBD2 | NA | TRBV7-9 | CASSLTSGSKETQYF | TGTGCCAGCAGCTTGACCAGCGGGAGTAAAGAGACCCAGTACTTC
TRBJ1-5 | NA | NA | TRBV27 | CASSSSPPQGSNQPQHF | TGTGCCAGCAGTTCGTCCCCCCCGCAGGGGAGCAATCAGCCCCAGCATTTT
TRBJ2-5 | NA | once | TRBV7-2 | CASSRDFKETQYF | TGTGCCAGCAGCCGGGACTTTAAAGAGACCCAGTACTTC
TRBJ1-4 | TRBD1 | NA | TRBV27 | CASSPDRGRIEKLFF | TGTGCCAGCAGCCCCGACAGGGGGCGTATTGAAAAACTGTTTTTT
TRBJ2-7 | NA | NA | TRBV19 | CASSIESGKHYEQYF | TGTGCCAGTAGTATAGAGTCCGGGAAGCACTACGAGCAGTACTTC
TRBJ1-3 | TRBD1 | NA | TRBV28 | CASSSGTGVGNTIYF | TGTGCCAGCAGTTCCGGGACAGGGGTTGGAAACACCATATATTTT
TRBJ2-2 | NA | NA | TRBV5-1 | CASSFPIQDTGELFF | TGCGCCAGCAGCTTCCCGATACAGGACACCGGGGAGCTGTTTTTT
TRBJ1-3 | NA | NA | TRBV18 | CASSPKVTSGNTIYF | TGTGCCAGCTCACCGAAAGTCACGTCTGGAAACACCATATATTTT
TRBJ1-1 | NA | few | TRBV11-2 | CASSLGLQQGGWKTEAFF | TGTGCCAGCAGCTTGGGCCTCCAACAGGGAGGATGGAAGACTGAAGCTTTCTTT
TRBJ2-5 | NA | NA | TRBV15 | CATSRVRGSETQYF | TGTGCCACCAGCAGAGTGCGGGGTTCAGAGACCCAGTACTTC
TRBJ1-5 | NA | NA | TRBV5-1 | CASSLGAGTHQPQHF | TGCGCCAGCAGCTTGGGGGCAGGGACCCATCAGCCCCAGCATTTT
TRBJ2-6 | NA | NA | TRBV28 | CASSSRLATNSGANVLTF | TGTGCCAGCAGTTCCCGACTGGCGACGAACTCTGGGGCCAACGTCCTGACTTTC
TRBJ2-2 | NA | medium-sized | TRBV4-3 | CASSQRDAGELFF | TGCGCCAGCAGCCAGAGGGACGCCGGGGAGCTGTTTTTT
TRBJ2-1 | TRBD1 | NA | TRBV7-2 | CASSPFTGGFNEQFF | TGTGCCAGCAGCCCCTTTACAGGGGGCTTCAATGAGCAGTTCTTC
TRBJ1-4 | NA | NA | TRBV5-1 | CASSLARVNEKLFF | TGCGCCAGCAGCTTGGCTAGAGTCAATGAAAAACTGTTTTTT
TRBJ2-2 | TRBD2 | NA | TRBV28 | CASSLILAGGIPPVSGELFF | TGTGCCAGCAGTTTGATCCTAGCGGGAGGGATTCCGCCTGTCTCCGGGGAGCTGTTTTTT
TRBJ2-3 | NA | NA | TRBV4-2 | CASSQVGDTQYF | TGTGCCAGCAGCCAAGTTGGGGATACGCAGTATTTT
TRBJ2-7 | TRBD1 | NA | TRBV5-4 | CASSPDRVTYEQYF | TGTGCCAGCAGCCCCGACAGGGTAACCTACGAGCAGTACTTC
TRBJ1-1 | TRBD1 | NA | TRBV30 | CAWSDPKHRGWTEAFF | TGTGCCTGGAGTGACCCGAAGCACAGGGGGTGGACTGAAGCTTTCTTT
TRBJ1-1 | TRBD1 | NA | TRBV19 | CASSIVGGRGRWDTEAFF | TGTGCCAGTAGTATAGTGGGGGGCAGGGGGCGCTGGGACACTGAAGCTTTCTTT
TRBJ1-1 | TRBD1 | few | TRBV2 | CASRPGTGESEAFF | TGTGCCAGCAGGCCCGGGACAGGGGAGTCTGAAGCTTTCTTT
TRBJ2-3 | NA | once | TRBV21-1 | CASSLTGLAVTDTQYF | TGTGCCAGCAGCCTTACAGGACTAGCGGTCACAGATACGCAGTATTTT
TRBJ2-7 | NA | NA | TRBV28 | CASSMSLHSSYEQYF | TGTGCCAGCAGTATGAGCCTCCATAGCTCCTACGAGCAGTACTTC
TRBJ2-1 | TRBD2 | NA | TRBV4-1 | CASSQDRASGGYNEQFF | TGCGCCAGCAGCCAAGATCGGGCTAGCGGGGGTTACAATGAGCAGTTCTTC
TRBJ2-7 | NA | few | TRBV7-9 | CASSLTRGLHSYEQYF | TGTGCCAGCAGCTTAACCCGCGGACTACACTCCTACGAGCAGTACTTC
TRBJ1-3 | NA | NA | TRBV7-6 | CASSPQVGNTIYF | TGTGCCAGCAGCCCACAGGTCGGAAACACCATATATTTT
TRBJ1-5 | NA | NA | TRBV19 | CASRPGWVPPQHF | TGTGCCAGCAGACCCGGGTGGGTCCCGCCCCAGCATTTT
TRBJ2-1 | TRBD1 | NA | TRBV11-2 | CASASGTGVREQFF | TGTGCCAGCGCCTCCGGGACAGGGGTTCGAGAGCAGTTCTTC
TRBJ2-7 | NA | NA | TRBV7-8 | CASSLGGGLDEQYF | TGTGCCAGCAGCTTAGGGGGCGGGCTGGACGAGCAGTACTTC
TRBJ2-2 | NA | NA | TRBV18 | CASSPARQDGELFF | TGTGCCAGCTCACCCGCGCGACAGGACGGGGAGCTGTTTTTT
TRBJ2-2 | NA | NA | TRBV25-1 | CASSWHVTGELFF | TGTGCCAGCAGTTGGCACGTCACCGGGGAGCTGTTTTTT
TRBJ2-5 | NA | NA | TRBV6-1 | CASSGDERETQYF | TGTGCCAGCAGTGGAGACGAGCGAGAGACCCAGTACTTC
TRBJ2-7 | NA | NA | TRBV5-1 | CASSLGGQAYEQYF | TGCGCCAGCAGCTTGGGGGGGCAAGCCTACGAGCAGTACTTC
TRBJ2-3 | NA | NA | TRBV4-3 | CASSQELGGASKTDTQYF | TGCGCCAGCAGCCAAGAATTAGGGGGGGCCTCTAAAACAGATACGCAGTATTTT
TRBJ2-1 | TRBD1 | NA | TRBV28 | CASSTLGTGLYNEQFF | TGTGCCAGCAGTACTCTAGGGACAGGTCTTTACAATGAGCAGTTCTTC